Sequencing of this T cell receptor (beta chain) was carried out in a study of blood T cell repertoires in COVID-19. Study overall: Samples came from the United States, Italy and Spain, spanning acute and convalescent COVID-19. From T cells, B-cell-depleted T cells, or PBMCs came the material, which was cDNA or gDNA.

Under the authors' procedure: How many nucleated cells were present was estimated from reference gene primer amplification. Using immunoSEQ multiplex PCR, the repertoire was profiled, and TCRdb retains in-frame clones only, with some absent. V, J and clone size were drawn from that table, and D and trimming were deduced from the DNA. The repertoire holds tens of thousands of clones, with around 79% as singletons. This clone has just a few counts. The germline V gene has CDR1 SGHAT and CDR2 FQNNGV. The V end lost 3 bases, the J end lost 0 bases, and 9 bases lay between the germline ends. CDR3 length equals 15 residues.

This clonotype was sampled from a woman in her forties or fifties with active or convalescent COVID-19. The material sequenced was peripheral blood. The J gene is TRBJ1-3, the V gene TRBV11-2; D uncertain. The CDR3 DNA is TGTGCCAGCAGCTTGGACGGAGGCTCTGGAAACACCATATATTTT. As protein: CASSLDGGSGNTIYF.